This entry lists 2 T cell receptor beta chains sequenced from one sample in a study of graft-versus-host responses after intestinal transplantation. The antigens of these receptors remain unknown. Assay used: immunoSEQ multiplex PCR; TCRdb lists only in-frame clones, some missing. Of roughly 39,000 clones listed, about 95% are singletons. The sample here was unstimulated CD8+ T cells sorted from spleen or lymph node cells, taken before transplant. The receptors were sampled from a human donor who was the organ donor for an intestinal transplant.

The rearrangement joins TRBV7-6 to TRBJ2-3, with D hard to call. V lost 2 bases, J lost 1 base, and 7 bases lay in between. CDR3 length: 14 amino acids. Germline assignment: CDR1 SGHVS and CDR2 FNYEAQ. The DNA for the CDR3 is TGTGCCAGCAGCTTATCTCCGGGCACAGATACGCAGTATTTT. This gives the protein CASSLSPGTDTQYF.

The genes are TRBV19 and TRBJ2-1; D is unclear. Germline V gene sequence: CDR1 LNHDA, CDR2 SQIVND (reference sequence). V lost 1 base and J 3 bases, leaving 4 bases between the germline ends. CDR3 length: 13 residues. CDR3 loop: CASSIVDYNEQFF. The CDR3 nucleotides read TGTGCCAGTAGTATAGTTGACTACAATGAGCAGTTCTTC.